This entry describes one TCR beta chain. Antigen: not known. The V and J ends lost 6 bases and 7 bases respectively, with 12 bases between them. This CDR3 contains 12 residues. CDR1 MDHEN and CDR2 SYDVKM come from the germline V gene. Generated by immunoSEQ multiplex PCR, the TCRdb table keeps only in-frame clones and is missing some. The sample contains over 100,000 clones, 70% to 90% of which appear only once. This sample was taken from a study of cytotoxic CD8 clonotypes in ibrutinib-treated CLL. Study in general: Specimens for response were gathered following a median about a year of therapy, spanning 6 to 36.

Study results and caveats: Patients showed higher baseline clonality than age-matched healthy donors, and it tracked circulating CD8+ T-cell counts.

This chain connects TRBV28 to TRBJ1-1; D not certain. The sequence was collected from a human donor with chronic lymphocytic leukemia. Sequencing was performed on PBMCs, taken after 24 months of ibrutinib treatment. The DNA of the CDR3 is TGTGCCAGCAGCGTTACCGGGTTTGAAGCTTTCTTT. This translates into CASSVTGFEAFF.